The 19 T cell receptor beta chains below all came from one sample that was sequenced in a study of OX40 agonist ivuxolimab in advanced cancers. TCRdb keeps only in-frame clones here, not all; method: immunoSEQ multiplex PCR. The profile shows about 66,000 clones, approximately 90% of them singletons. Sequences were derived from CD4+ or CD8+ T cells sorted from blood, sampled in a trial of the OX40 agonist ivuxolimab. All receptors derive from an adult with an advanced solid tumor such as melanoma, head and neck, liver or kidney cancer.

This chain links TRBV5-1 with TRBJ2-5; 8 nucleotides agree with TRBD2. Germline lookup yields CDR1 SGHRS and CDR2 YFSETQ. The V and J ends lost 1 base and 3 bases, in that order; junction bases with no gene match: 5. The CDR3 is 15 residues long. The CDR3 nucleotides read TGCGCCAGCAGCTTGTCCGGGGGGGCCGAAGAGACCCAGTACTTC. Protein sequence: CASSLSGGAEETQYF.

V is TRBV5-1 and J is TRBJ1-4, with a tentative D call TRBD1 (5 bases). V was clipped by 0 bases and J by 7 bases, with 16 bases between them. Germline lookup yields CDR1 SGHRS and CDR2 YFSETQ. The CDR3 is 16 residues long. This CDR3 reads CASSLESGMEREKLFF. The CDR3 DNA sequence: TGCGCCAGCAGCTTGGAATCAGGGATGGAACGTGAAAAACTGTTTTTT. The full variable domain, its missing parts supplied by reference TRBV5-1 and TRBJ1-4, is KAGVTQTPRYLIKTRGQQVTLSCSPISGHRSVSWYQQTPGQGLQFLFEYFSETQRNKGNFPGRFSGRQFSNSRSEMNVSTLELGDSALYLCASSLESGMEREKLFFGSGTQLSVL.

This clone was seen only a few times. The CDR3 DNA sequence: TGTGCCAGCAGCTTAGGAGGGGGGGCCCCAGATACGCAGTATTTT. Translated, it gives CASSLGGGAPDTQYF. V is TRBV7-2 and J is TRBJ2-3, with D maybe TRBD2 (7 bases). V shed 1 base and J shed 4 bases, with 12 bases lying between them. CDR1 and CDR2 from the germline V gene are SGHTA and FQGNSA. The CDR3 totals 15 residues. Full variable domain (remainder filled in from reference TRBV7-2 and TRBJ2-3): GAGVSQSPSNKVTEKGKDVELRCDPISGHTALYWYRQSLGQGLEFLIYFQGNSAPDKSGLPSDRFSAERTGGSVSTLTIQRTQQEDSAVYLCASSLGGGAPDTQYFGPGTRLTVL.

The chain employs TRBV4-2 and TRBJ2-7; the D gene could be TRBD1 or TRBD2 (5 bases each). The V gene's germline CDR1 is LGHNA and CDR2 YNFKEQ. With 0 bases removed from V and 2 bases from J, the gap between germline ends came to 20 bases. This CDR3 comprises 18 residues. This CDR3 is CASSQDRLWGTRTYEQYF. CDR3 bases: TGTGCCAGCAGCCAAGATCGGCTATGGGGGACCAGAACCTACGAGCAGTACTTC.

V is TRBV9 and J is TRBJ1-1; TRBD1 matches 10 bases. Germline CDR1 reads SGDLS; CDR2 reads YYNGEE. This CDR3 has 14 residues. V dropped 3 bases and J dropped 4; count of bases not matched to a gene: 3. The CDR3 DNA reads TGTGCCAGCAGCGCCCGGGACAGGGGCACTGAAGCTTTCTTT. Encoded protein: CASSARDRGTEAFF.

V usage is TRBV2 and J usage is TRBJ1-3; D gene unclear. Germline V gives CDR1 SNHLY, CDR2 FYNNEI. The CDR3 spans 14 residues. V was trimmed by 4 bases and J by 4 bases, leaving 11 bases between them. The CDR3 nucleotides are TGTGCCAGCAGTGCGCAGGCATACGGAAACACCATATATTTT. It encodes CASSAQAYGNTIYF.

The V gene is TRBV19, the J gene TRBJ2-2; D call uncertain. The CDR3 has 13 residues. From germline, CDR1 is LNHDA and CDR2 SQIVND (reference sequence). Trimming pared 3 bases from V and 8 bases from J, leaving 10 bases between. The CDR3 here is CASSISFGGELFF. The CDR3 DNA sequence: TGTGCCAGTAGTATTTCGTTTGGGGGGGAGCTGTTTTTT.

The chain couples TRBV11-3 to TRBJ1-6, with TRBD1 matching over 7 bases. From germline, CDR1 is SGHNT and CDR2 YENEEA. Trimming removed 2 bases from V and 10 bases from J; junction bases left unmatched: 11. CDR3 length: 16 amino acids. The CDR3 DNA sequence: TGTGCCAGCAGCTTACCGACAGGGAGCAAGCGATCACCCCTCCACTTT. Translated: CASSLPTGSKRSPLHF.

This CDR3 is CASSFLRPGQGNEQFF. CDR3 bases: TGCGCCAGCAGCTTCCTTCGTCCGGGACAGGGCAATGAGCAGTTCTTC. This sequence joins TRBV5-1 and TRBJ2-1; 9 nucleotides match TRBD1. J was trimmed by 6 bases and V by 2 bases; bases with no gene match: 9. In germline, CDR1 is SGHRS, CDR2 YFSETQ. The CDR3 contains 16 residues. Combining the CDR3 with reference TRBV5-1 and TRBJ2-1 gives the whole variable domain KAGVTQTPRYLIKTRGQQVTLSCSPISGHRSVSWYQQTPGQGLQFLFEYFSETQRNKGNFPGRFSGRQFSNSRSEMNVSTLELGDSALYLCASSFLRPGQGNEQFFGPGTRLTVL.

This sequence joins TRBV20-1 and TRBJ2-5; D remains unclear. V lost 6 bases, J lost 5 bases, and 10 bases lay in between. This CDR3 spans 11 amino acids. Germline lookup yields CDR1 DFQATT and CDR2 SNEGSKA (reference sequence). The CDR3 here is CSASIGETQYF. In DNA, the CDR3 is TGCAGTGCAAGCATCGGGGAGACCCAGTACTTC.

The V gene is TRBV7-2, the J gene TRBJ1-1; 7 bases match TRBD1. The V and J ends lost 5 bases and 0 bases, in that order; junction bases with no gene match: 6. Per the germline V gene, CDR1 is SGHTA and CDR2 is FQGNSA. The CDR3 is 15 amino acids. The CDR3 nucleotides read TGTGCCAGCAGCCTTTATGGGACAGTGAACACTGAAGCTTTCTTT. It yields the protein CASSLYGTVNTEAFF.

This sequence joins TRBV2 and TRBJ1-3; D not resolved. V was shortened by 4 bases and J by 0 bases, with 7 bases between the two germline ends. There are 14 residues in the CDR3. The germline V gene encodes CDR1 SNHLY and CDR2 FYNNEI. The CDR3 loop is CASSVEASGNTIYF. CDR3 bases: TGTGCCAGCAGTGTTGAGGCCTCTGGAAACACCATATATTTT.

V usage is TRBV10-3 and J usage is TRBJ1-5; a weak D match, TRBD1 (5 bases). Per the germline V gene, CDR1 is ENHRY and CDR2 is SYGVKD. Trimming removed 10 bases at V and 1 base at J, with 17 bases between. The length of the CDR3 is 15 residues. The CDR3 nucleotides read TGTGCCACCTCGGGTCAGGGATTAAGCAATCAGCCCCAGCATTTT. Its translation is CATSGQGLSNQPQHF.

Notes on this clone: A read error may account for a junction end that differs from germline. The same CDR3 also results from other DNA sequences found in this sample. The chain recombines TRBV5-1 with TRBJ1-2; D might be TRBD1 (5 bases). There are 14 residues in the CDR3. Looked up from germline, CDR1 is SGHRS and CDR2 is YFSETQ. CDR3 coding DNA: TGCGCCAGCAGCTTGGGAGGGGTCGAATATGGCTACACTTTC. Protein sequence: CASSLGGVEYGYTF.

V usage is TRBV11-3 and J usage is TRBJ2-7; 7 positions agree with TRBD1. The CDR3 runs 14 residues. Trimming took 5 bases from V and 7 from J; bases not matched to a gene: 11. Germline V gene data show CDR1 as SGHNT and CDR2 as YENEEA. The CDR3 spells CASSPQGPPSEQYF. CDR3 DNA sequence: TGTGCCAGCAGCCCACAGGGGCCCCCTTCGGAGCAGTACTTC.

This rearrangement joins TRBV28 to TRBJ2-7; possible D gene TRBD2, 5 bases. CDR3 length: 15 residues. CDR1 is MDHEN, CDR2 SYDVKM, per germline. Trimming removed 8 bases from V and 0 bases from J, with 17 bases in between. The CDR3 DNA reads TGTGCCAGCCACCGGAAGGAGGCGAGCTCCTACGAGCAGTACTTC. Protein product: CASHRKEASSYEQYF.

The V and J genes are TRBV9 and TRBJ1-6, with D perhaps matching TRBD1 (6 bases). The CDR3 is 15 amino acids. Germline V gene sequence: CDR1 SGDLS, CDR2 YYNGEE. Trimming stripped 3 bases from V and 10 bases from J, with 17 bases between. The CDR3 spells CASSGHREVGSPLHF. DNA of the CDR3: TGTGCCAGCAGCGGACACAGGGAGGTAGGATCACCCCTCCACTTT.

CDR3 residues: CAWSVRTGVSGNTIYF. Written as DNA, the CDR3 is TGTGCCTGGAGTGTACGCACAGGAGTCTCTGGAAACACCATATATTTT. This chain joins TRBV30 and TRBJ1-3, with D possibly being TRBD1 (5 bases). CDR3 size: 16 residues. V was clipped by 0 bases and J by 0 bases, with 12 bases between them. Germline assignment: CDR1 GTSNPN and CDR2 SVGIG (reference sequence).

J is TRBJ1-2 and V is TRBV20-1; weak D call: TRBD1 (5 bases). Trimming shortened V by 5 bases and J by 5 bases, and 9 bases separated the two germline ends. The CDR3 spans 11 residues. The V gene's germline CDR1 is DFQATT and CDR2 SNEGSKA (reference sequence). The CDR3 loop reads CSAHPGYGYTF. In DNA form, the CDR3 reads TGCAGTGCTCACCCAGGGTATGGCTACACCTTC.